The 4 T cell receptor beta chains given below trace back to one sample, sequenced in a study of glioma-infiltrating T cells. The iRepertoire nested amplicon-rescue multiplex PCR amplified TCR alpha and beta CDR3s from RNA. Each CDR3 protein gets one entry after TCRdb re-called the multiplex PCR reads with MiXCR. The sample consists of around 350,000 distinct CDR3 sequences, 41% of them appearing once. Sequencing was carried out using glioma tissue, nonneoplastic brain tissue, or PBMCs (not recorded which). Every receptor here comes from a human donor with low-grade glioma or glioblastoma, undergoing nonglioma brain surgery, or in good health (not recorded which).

The CDR3 loop is CASSQDPRREWYEQYF. The CDR3 bases are TGCGCCAGCAGCCAAGATCCTCGGCGGGAGTGGTACGAGCAGTACTTC. J is TRBJ2-7 and V is TRBV4-1, with 7 bases that match TRBD2. This CDR3 contains 16 residues. The V and J ends lost 0 bases and 4 bases, in that order; junction bases with no gene match: 9. From germline, CDR1 is MGHRA and CDR2 YSYEKL.

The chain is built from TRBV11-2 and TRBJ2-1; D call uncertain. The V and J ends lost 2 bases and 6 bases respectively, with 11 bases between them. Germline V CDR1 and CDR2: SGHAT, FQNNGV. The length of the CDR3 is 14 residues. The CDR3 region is CASSLTWTGNEQFF. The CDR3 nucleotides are TGTGCCAGCAGCTTAACTTGGACGGGCAATGAGCAGTTCTTC.

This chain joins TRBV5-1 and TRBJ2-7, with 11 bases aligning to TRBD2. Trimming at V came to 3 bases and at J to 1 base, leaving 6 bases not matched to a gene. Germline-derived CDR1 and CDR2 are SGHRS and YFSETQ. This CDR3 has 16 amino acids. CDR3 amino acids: CASSWQGTSGSYEQYF. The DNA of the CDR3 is TGCGCCAGCAGCTGGCAAGGGACTAGCGGATCCTACGAGCAGTACTTC.

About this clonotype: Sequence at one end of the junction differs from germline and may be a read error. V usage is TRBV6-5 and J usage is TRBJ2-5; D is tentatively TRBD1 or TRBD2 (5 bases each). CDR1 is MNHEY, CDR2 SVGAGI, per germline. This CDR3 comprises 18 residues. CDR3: CARSYSRMGPTRGETQYF. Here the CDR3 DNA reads TGTGCCAGAAGTTACTCGAGGATGGGACCGACAAGAGGGGAGACCCAGTACTTC.